These T cell receptor beta chains were read from a single sample in a study of OX40 agonist ivuxolimab in advanced cancers. The protocol was immunoSEQ multiplex PCR, while the TCRdb copy is restricted to in-frame clones and leaves out a portion. The table records around 5,600 clones, more than 75% of them present only once. Sample: CD4+ or CD8+ T cells sorted from blood, taken in a trial of the OX40 agonist ivuxolimab. All receptors come from an adult with an advanced solid tumor such as melanoma, head and neck, liver or kidney cancer. Both conserved end residues are part of each CDR3. The D gene is left open where the match is weak. A row's size may be missing; if present it is once, few, many or a size class.

D,V,size,J,DNA,CDR3
.,TRBV7-9,.,TRBJ2-7,TGTGCCAGCAGCCGGGTGCCAGGCTACGAGCAGTACTTC,CASSRVPGYEQYF
.,TRBV9,few,TRBJ1-2,TGTGCCAGCAGCGTAGGAGGGGGTAGTGGCTACACCTTC,CASSVGGGSGYTF
TRBD2,TRBV5-1,.,TRBJ2-2,TGCGCCAGCAGCTTAGGACTAGCGGGAAGCACCCGCGCGAACACCGGGGAGCTGTTTTTT,CASSLGLAGSTRANTGELFF
.,TRBV2,.,TRBJ2-7,TGTGCCAGCAGTCGCCGAGTCGTAGTCTACGAGCAGTACTTC,CASSRRVVVYEQYF
.,TRBV30,once,TRBJ1-3,TGTGCCTGGAGTGGCCCTACTACGGGCTCTGGAAACACCATATATTTT,CAWSGPTTGSGNTIYF
.,TRBV28,.,TRBJ1-1,TGTGCCAGCCACTACGGGGGGTCAGGGAACACTGAAGCTTTCTTT,CASHYGGSGNTEAFF
.,TRBV18,.,TRBJ1-1,TGTGCCAGCTCACCACCGGCGGGATCGAGGGCTGAAGCTTTCTTT,CASSPPAGSRAEAFF
.,TRBV6-1,.,TRBJ2-7,TGTGCCATTTCGGGTTATTCCTACGAGCAGTACTTC,CAISGYSYEQYF
TRBD2,TRBV6-4,.,TRBJ2-1,TGTGCCAGCAGTCTCCTAGCGGGGGAGAGGGATGAGCAGTTCTTC,CASSLLAGERDEQFF
TRBD2,TRBV7-8,.,TRBJ2-7,TGTGCCAGCAGCTTACTGCCAGCGGGAGCATACGAGCAGTACTTC,CASSLLPAGAYEQYF
.,TRBV6-6,.,TRBJ1-5,TGTGCCAGCAGTCCGGACAGAAAACAGCCCCAGCATTTT,CASSPDRKQPQHF
.,TRBV6-1,few,TRBJ1-4,TGTGCCAGCAATACGGACAGCGAGGTTAATGAAAAACTGTTTTTT,CASNTDSEVNEKLFF
.,TRBV6-5,.,TRBJ1-2,TGTGCCAGCAGAGCCGGTCCTGGCTACACCTTC,CASRAGPGYTF
.,TRBV21-1,.,TRBJ2-3,TGTGCCAGCAGCAAGTCGAGGGAGGGCACAGATACGCAGTATTTT,CASSKSREGTDTQYF
TRBD2,TRBV13,.,TRBJ2-1,TGTGCCAGCAGCGTACTAGCGGGGGCTAACAATGAGCAGTTCTTC,CASSVLAGANNEQFF
.,TRBV6-5,.,TRBJ1-5,TGTGCCAGCAACCCCCGACGGTATAGCAATCAGCCCCAGCATTTT,CASNPRRYSNQPQHF
.,TRBV15,once,TRBJ1-4,TGTGCCACCAGCAGTGCACGAGGGGCTAATGAAAAACTGTTTTTT,CATSSARGANEKLFF
.,TRBV28,.,TRBJ2-1,TGTGCCAGCAGTTTCGGATTGACCCTTCTTCTCTACAATGAGCAGTTCTTC,CASSFGLTLLLYNEQFF
TRBD2,TRBV4-1,.,TRBJ2-7,TGCGCCAGCAGCTGGAATAGCGGGGGGGCGGGGTACGAGCAGTACTTC,CASSWNSGGAGYEQYF
.,TRBV30,once,TRBJ1-4,TGTGCCTGGACTGGGGGCGGAAAACTGTTTTTT,CAWTGGGKLFF
TRBD1,TRBV6-1,.,TRBJ1-5,TGTGCCAGCAGTGAAAATGAAGGGGGCTATCAGCCCCAGCATTTT,CASSENEGGYQPQHF
TRBD2,TRBV10-2,few,TRBJ2-5,TGCGCCAGCAGACAGGGCGGGGGGGATCAAGAGACCCAGTACTTC,CASRQGGGDQETQYF
.,TRBV9,few,TRBJ2-3,TGTGCCAGCAGCGGGTGGGGAACAGATACGCAGTATTTT,CASSGWGTDTQYF
.,TRBV7-9,.,TRBJ1-1,TGTGCCAGCAGGGTCTCCACTGAAGCTTTCTTT,CASRVSTEAFF
TRBD2,TRBV10-2,.,TRBJ2-7,TGCGCCAGCAGGAGCGGGAGTAACAACGAGCAGTACTTC,CASRSGSNNEQYF
.,TRBV6-1,.,TRBJ2-7,TGTGCCAGCAGGACAGGCGCTAACGAGCAGTACTTC,CASRTGANEQYF
TRBD1,TRBV28,.,TRBJ2-7,TGTGCCAGCAGTTTTTCCCCTGGACAGGGGGCTTACGAGCAGTACTTC,CASSFSPGQGAYEQYF
TRBD1,TRBV19,once,TRBJ1-2,TGTGCCAGTAGGGGACAGGGGGCGGGGTATGGCTACACCTTC,CASRGQGAGYGYTF
TRBD2,TRBV2,.,TRBJ2-3,TGTGCCAGCAGTGATCTGGCGGGAGAAGGAGATACGCAGTATTTT,CASSDLAGEGDTQYF
TRBD1,TRBV5-5,.,TRBJ1-1,TGTGCCAGCAAACAGGGGTACACTGAAGCTTTCTTT,CASKQGYTEAFF
TRBD2,TRBV5-1,.,TRBJ2-7,TGCGCCAGCAGCTTGGCCGGTAGCGGGTTCTCCTACGAGCAGTACTTC,CASSLAGSGFSYEQYF
.,TRBV6-7,.,TRBJ2-7,TGTGCCAGCAGTTACTCGCCCAGGGGCTCCTACGAGCAGTACTTC,CASSYSPRGSYEQYF
TRBD1,TRBV27,.,TRBJ2-3,TGTGCCAGCAGTTTGTCAGGGGGAGGCACAGATACGCAGTATTTT,CASSLSGGGTDTQYF
TRBD1,TRBV29-1,.,TRBJ1-3,TGCAGCGTTGAGGATCCAGGGGGCGCCACGGGAAACACCATATATTTT,CSVEDPGGATGNTIYF
.,TRBV5-6,.,TRBJ2-3,TGTGCCAGCAGCTTTGCCATTACGCAGTATTTT,CASSFAITQYF
TRBD2,TRBV11-2,.,TRBJ2-2,TGTGCCAGCAGCTTAGCTGTCTCGGGAGGGAGGACCGGGGAGCTGTTTTTT,CASSLAVSGGRTGELFF
TRBD2,TRBV4-1,.,TRBJ2-1,TGCGCCAGCAGCCCGGGGGAGGGCTACAATGAGCAGTTCTTC,CASSPGEGYNEQFF
.,TRBV27,.,TRBJ2-7,TGTGCCAGCAGTTCTCCAGGGCGCTACGAGCAGTACTTC,CASSSPGRYEQYF
TRBD2,TRBV13,.,TRBJ2-1,TGTGCCAGCAGCTCCAGACTAGCGGGAGACGAGCAGTTCTTC,CASSSRLAGDEQFF
TRBD1,TRBV4-1,few,TRBJ1-1,TGCGCCAGCAGCCAAACAGGGGCGTACACTGAAGCTTTCTTT,CASSQTGAYTEAFF
.,TRBV9,.,TRBJ2-1,TGTGCCAGCAGCCTCCCGAGGGACCAGGCCTTCGCAGAGCAGTTCTTC,CASSLPRDQAFAEQFF